This T cell receptor (beta chain) was recovered during a study of T cell repertoires in cytomegalovirus infection. About the research overall: TCR beta signatures that were public indicated CMV infection and matching HLA type.

A single record per CDR3 protein comes from TCRdb applying MiXCR to the reads. The table records 250,000 or so distinct CDR3 sequences, 8% to 9.5% of them present only once. Study-wide findings and caveats: Pooled public TCR beta family frequency picked out CMV carriers with the relevant HLA. Predominance within the ex vivo response was attributable to HLA-C-restricted CMV-specific TCR beta clonotypes.

Worth noting for this clonotype: Antigen specificity is unknown.

CDR1 is SQVTM and CDR2 is ANQGSEA in the germline V gene. The V gene lost 7 bases and the J gene lost 4 bases, with 13 bases spanning the gap. The CDR3 has 12 residues. This sequence originates from a human donor in good health (CMV status not recorded). Some clones in this sample may be carry-over from other donors' samples. The sample consisted of PBMCs. V is TRBV29-1 and J is TRBJ1-1; possibly TRBD1 for D (6 bases). The CDR3 coding sequence is TGCAGCGCTAGGGGGGTAGGCACTGAAGCTTTCTTT. As protein: CSARGVGTEAFF.